This T cell receptor (beta chain) appears in the sequencing data of a study of T-cell memory formation after mild COVID-19. On the study more broadly: Clusters of TCRs were largely donor specific.

General study results and limits: Second-wave clones peaking on day 37 lacked confirmed SARS-CoV-2 specificity. In pre-infection memory, a portion of responding clones appeared, which suggested that cross-reactive memory joined.

Amplification by 5'RACE using constant-segment primers produced TCR alpha and TCR beta cDNA libraries that carried sample barcodes and UMIs. MiXCR was run by TCRdb on the 5' RACE reads, yielding one entry per CDR3 protein. The data contain tens of thousands of distinct CDR3 sequences, more than 13% of them singletons. This clonotype showed up many times. The target antigen is unknown. V lost 0 bases and J 10 bases, leaving 18 bases between the germline ends. The germline CDR1 and CDR2 sequences are SEHNR and FQNEAQ (reference sequence). The CDR3 totals 15 residues. The V gene is TRBV7-9, the J gene TRBJ1-1; D not resolved. Material for sequencing was PBMCs or a T cell subset sorted from them (not recorded which). This TCR was sampled from a man younger than 30 who had mild COVID-19 (a few samples of this study predate the infection). Cell type and time point are not known. The CDR3 sequence is CASSLAGPAGSVAFF. The DNA of the CDR3 is TGTGCCAGCAGCTTAGCGGGCCCGGCAGGAAGTGTAGCTTTCTTT. Using reference TRBV7-9 and TRBJ1-1 for the parts outside the CDR3, the full variable domain is DTGVSQNPRHKITKRGQNVTFRCDPISEHNRLYWYRQTLGQGPEFLTYFQNEAQLEKSRLLSDRFSAERPKGSFSTLEIQRTEQGDSAMYLCASSLAGPAGSVAFFGQGTRLTVV.